Each of the 18 T cell receptor beta chains below was sequenced from the same sample in a study of T cells in tuberculosis. Clones were read by immunoSEQ multiplex PCR, and TCRdb kept only the in-frame ones, dropping some. The sample comprises about 88,000 clones, approximately 91% of which are singletons, and approximately 2% rests with the top ten. Thawed, overnight-rested PBMC were stained with GMM-loaded CD1B tetramer, viability dye and anti-CD3, then sorted. The CD1B tetramers carried C32 glucose monomycolate purified from Rhodococcus equi. The sample was CD1b-GMM tetramer-negative cells sorted from PBMCs. These receptors were collected from an adult woman with latent tuberculosis.

CDR3 in DNA: TGTGCCAGCAGTTACTCCGGGAGGGGACAAGAGACCCAGTACTTC. This gives the protein CASSYSGRGQETQYF. The chain has TRBV6-6 and TRBJ2-5; TRBD2 matches at 8 bases. The CDR3 is 15 residues long. The V segment lost 0 bases and the J segment 2 bases; nucleotides outside the gene matches: 2. Germline values: CDR1 MNHNY, CDR2 SVGAGI (reference sequence).

The V gene is TRBV7-2, the J gene TRBJ2-5; D perhaps matches TRBD2 (5 bases). The CDR3 runs 15 residues. Deletions cut 5 bases from V and 2 bases from J, with 15 bases between. From germline, CDR1 is SGHTA and CDR2 FQGNSA. The CDR3 loop is CASSVDGGQQETQYF. CDR3 nucleotides: TGTGCCAGCAGCGTCGACGGCGGGCAACAAGAGACCCAGTACTTC.

In its sample, this clone was seen a few times. The chain couples TRBV6-6 to TRBJ1-1; 7 bases are shared with TRBD1. The CDR3 has 14 amino acids. CDR1 MNHNY and CDR2 SVGAGI come from the germline V gene (reference sequence). The J segment lost 1 base and the V segment lost 5 bases, leaving 4 bases of the junction unmatched. The CDR3 loop is CASSPAGGNTEAFF. In nucleotides, the CDR3 is TGTGCCAGCAGTCCAGCAGGGGGGAACACTGAAGCTTTCTTT.

This clone appeared a single time. J is TRBJ1-1 and V is TRBV28, with 7 bases matching TRBD1. There are 13 residues in the CDR3. J was trimmed by 4 bases and V by 7 bases; bases with no gene match: 6. From germline, CDR1 is MDHEN and CDR2 SYDVKM. CDR3 amino acids: CASIDRVITEAFF. In nucleotides, the CDR3 is TGTGCCAGCATAGACAGGGTGATCACTGAAGCTTTCTTT.

The chain is built from TRBV9 and TRBJ2-1; D possibly corresponds to TRBD1 (5 bases). V lost 4 bases, J lost 2 bases, and 13 bases lay in between. The CDR3 runs to 15 residues. Germline V gene data show CDR1 as SGDLS and CDR2 as YYNGEE. Here the CDR3 DNA reads TGTGCCAGCAGCCCCATGGACACGCCCTACAATGAGCAGTTCTTC. Translation: CASSPMDTPYNEQFF.

The V call is TRBV6-4, the J call TRBJ1-4; a possible D gene is TRBD1 (6 bases). Germline CDR1 MRHNA, CDR2 SNTAGT. This CDR3 region has 14 residues. V was shortened by 6 bases and J by 8 bases, with 16 bases between the two germline ends. The CDR3 here is CASRLGAKGEKLFF. The CDR3, as DNA: TGTGCCAGCAGGTTGGGGGCAAAAGGGGAAAAACTGTTTTTT.

The V and J genes are TRBV9 and TRBJ2-5; tentatively, D is TRBD1 (6 bases). This CDR3 comprises 15 residues. Trimming pared 4 bases from V and 2 bases from J, leaving 15 bases between. CDR1 and CDR2 from the germline V gene are SGDLS and YYNGEE. In DNA form, the CDR3 reads TGTGCCAGCAGCCCAGCAGGGGCTCCACAAGAGACCCAGTACTTC. Its translation is CASSPAGAPQETQYF.

The chain is built from TRBV18 and TRBJ2-7; TRBD1 matches 7 bases. The CDR3 has 15 amino acids. Germline V lookup: CDR1 KGHSH, CDR2 LQKENI. V lost 5 bases and J lost 1; bases outside the gene matches: 8. Here the CDR3 reads CASSALPGQSYEQYV. The CDR3 DNA reads TGTGCCAGCTCAGCGCTACCGGGACAGTCCTACGAGCAGTACGTC.

The chain couples TRBV19 to TRBJ1-2, with D perhaps TRBD1 (5 bases). The CDR3 length is 13 residues. The germline gives CDR1 LNHDA, CDR2 SQIVND (reference sequence). With 5 bases removed from V and 6 bases from J, the gap between germline ends came to 13 bases. The CDR3 loop is CASSLGQGDGYTF. CDR3 DNA sequence: TGTGCCAGTAGTCTAGGCCAGGGTGATGGCTACACCTTC.

The rearrangement uses TRBV6-1 and TRBJ2-4, with 7 bases identical to TRBD1. With V trimmed by 4 bases and J by 2 bases, 5 bases remained unmatched. Germline V CDR1 and CDR2: MNHNS, SASEGT. This CDR3 is built from 15 residues. CDR3 coding DNA: TGTGCCAGCAGTGGCCAGGGGGTAACCAAAAACATTCAGTACTTC. It specifies CASSGQGVTKNIQYF.

The CDR3 region is CASSPRGAYYNEQFF. The CDR3 DNA is TGTGCCAGCAGCCCTCGGGGGGCGTACTACAATGAGCAGTTCTTC. The chain uses TRBV27 and TRBJ2-1; the D gene is possibly TRBD2 (7 bases). The CDR3 contains 15 residues. In germline, CDR1 is MNHEY, CDR2 SMNVEV (reference sequence). V lost 6 bases and J 3 bases, leaving 15 bases between the germline ends.

The V gene is TRBV5-3, the J gene TRBJ2-1; 7 nucleotides align to TRBD1. TRBV5-3 is recorded as an ORF, its role being uncertain. The CDR3 has 14 amino acids. V lost 4 bases, J lost 7 bases, and 8 bases stayed unmatched. The CDR3 spells CARSPKTGLNEQFF. CDR3 bases: TGTGCCAGAAGCCCAAAGACAGGGCTGAATGAGCAGTTCTTC.

Concerning this clone: This same CDR3 is encoded by further DNA sequences in the sample. V is TRBV27 and J is TRBJ1-2; tentative D call: TRBD1 (5 bases). CDR3 size: 13 residues. The V end lost 3 bases, the J end lost 4 bases, and 9 bases lay between the germline ends. The germline CDR1 and CDR2 sequences are MNHEY and SMNVEV (reference sequence). As DNA, the CDR3 is TGTGCCAGCAGTTTGCAGGGAAGCTATGGCTACACCTTC. Amino acid sequence: CASSLQGSYGYTF.

The genes are TRBV7-9 and TRBJ2-7, with no clear D. The CDR3 consists of 15 residues. V lost 5 bases and J 0 bases, leaving 14 bases between the germline ends. Germline-derived CDR1 and CDR2 are SEHNR and FQNEAQ (reference sequence). In nucleotides, the CDR3 is TGTGCCAGCAGCCTGATGGGCAAATTCTCCTACGAGCAGTACTTC. This codes for CASSLMGKFSYEQYF. The full variable domain, rest sourced from reference TRBV7-9 and TRBJ2-7, is DTGVSQNPRHKITKRGQNVTFRCDPISEHNRLYWYRQTLGQGPEFLTYFQNEAQLEKSRLLSDRFSAERPKGSFSTLEIQRTEQGDSAMYLCASSLMGKFSYEQYFGPGTRLTVT.

V is TRBV14 and J is TRBJ2-1; TRBD1 aligns across 8 bases. With 7 bases clipped from V and 6 bases from J, the junction kept 8 bases outside the gene matches. The CDR3 spans 14 residues. CDR1 is SGHDN, CDR2 FVKESK, per germline. DNA for the CDR3: TGTGCCAGCAACCGACAGGGGTCCACCAATGAGCAGTTCTTC. Amino acids: CASNRQGSTNEQFF.

The rearrangement uses TRBV7-2 and TRBJ2-1; weak D call: TRBD1 (5 bases). V was clipped by 5 bases and J by 8 bases, with 16 bases between them. This CDR3 has 14 amino acids. Germline V gene data show CDR1 as SGHTA and CDR2 as FQGNSA. This CDR3 reads CASSLPTGLYEQFF. The CDR3 bases are TGTGCCAGCAGCCTGCCCACAGGTTTATATGAGCAGTTCTTC.

The chain combines TRBV5-1 with TRBJ1-2; TRBD1 aligns across 12 bases. With 4 bases clipped from V and 4 bases from J, the junction kept 5 bases outside the gene matches. The CDR3 sequence is 15 residues long. Germline loops: CDR1 SGHRS, CDR2 YFSETQ. CDR3 sequence (DNA): TGCGCCAGCAGCCATGGGACAGGGGGCGGCTATGGCTACACCTTC. This translates into CASSHGTGGGYGYTF.

The chain recombines TRBV6-1 with TRBJ1-1, with D perhaps TRBD1 (6 bases). V dropped 4 bases and J dropped 2 bases, with 20 bases sitting between them. The CDR3 length is 17 residues. Germline lookup yields CDR1 MNHNS and CDR2 SASEGT. The CDR3: CASSVVVGGVGNTEAFF. The DNA of the CDR3 is TGTGCCAGCAGTGTGGTTGTAGGGGGAGTTGGTAACACTGAAGCTTTCTTT.